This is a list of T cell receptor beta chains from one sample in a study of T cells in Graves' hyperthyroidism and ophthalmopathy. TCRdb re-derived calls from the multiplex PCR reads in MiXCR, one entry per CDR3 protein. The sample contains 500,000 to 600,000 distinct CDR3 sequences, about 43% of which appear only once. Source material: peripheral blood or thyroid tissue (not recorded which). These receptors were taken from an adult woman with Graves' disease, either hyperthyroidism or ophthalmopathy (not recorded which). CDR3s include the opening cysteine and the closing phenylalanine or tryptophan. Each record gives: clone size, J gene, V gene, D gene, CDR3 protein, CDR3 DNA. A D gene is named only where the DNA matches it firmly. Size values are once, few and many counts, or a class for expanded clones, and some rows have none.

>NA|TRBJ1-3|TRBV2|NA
CASTEHGSIYF
TGTGCCAGCACCGAACACGGGTCCATATATTTT
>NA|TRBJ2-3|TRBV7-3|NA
CASSRGTGTQYF
TGTGCCAGCAGCAGGGGGACGGGTACGCAGTATTTT
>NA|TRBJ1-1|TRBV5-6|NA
CASSWGGGVNTEAFF
TGTGCCAGCAGCTGGGGTGGAGGGGTGAACACTGAAGCTTTCTTT
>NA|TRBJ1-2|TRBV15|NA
CATSRDLGDYGYAF
TGTGCCACCAGTAGAGATCTGGGGGACTATGGCTACGCCTTC
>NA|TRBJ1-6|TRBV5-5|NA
CASTHRGRLEPLHF
TGTGCCAGCACACATCGGGGCCGCCTTGAACCCCTCCACTTT
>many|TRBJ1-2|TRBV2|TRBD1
CASSVVSGQSYGYTF
TGTGCCAGCAGTGTGGTTTCGGGACAGAGCTATGGCTACACCTTC
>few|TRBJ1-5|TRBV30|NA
CAWSGGGVNQPQHF
TGTGCCTGGAGTGGGGGGGGTGTCAATCAGCCCCAGCATTTT
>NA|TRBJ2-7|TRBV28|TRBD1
CASSLRGRAQRGYEQYF
TGTGCCAGCAGTTTAAGGGGGCGGGCTCAAAGGGGATACGAGCAGTACTTC
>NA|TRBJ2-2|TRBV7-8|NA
CASSLNGAGTNTGELFF
TGTGCCAGCAGCTTAAATGGGGCGGGCACGAACACCGGGGAGCTGTTTTTT
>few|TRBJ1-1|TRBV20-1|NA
CSARGVAAFF
TGCAGTGCTAGAGGCGTAGCGGCTTTCTTT
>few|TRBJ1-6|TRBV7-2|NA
CASSLPSGFGSPLHF
TGTGCCAGCAGCTTACCTTCGGGGTTCGGCTCACCCCTCCACTTT
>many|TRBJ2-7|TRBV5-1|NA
CASSLELRMGSYEQYF
TGCGCCAGCAGCTTGGAGCTCAGGATGGGCTCCTACGAGCAGTACTTC
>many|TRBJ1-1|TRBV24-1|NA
CATSDREAEAFF
TGTGCCACCAGTGACCGGGAGGCTGAAGCTTTCTTT
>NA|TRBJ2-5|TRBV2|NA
CARGGRAETQYF
TGTGCTAGGGGGGGAAGGGCAGAGACCCAGTACTTC
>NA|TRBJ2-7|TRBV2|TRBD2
CASTGGSEQYF
TGTGCCAGCACGGGAGGGAGCGAGCAGTACTTC